Listed here are 20 T cell receptor beta chains from one sample, sequenced in a study of T cell responses to AZD1222 COVID-19 vaccine. Produced via immunoSEQ multiplex PCR; TCRdb's table is partial and in-frame only. The repertoire holds over 110,000 clones, 92% seen once, with 9% to 9.5% in the top ten. The specimen comprised peripheral blood, sampled 28 days after the second AZD1222 dose. The receptors were sampled from an adult who received the AZD1222 COVID-19 vaccine.

The chain has TRBV27 and TRBJ2-3, with 14 bases that match TRBD2. In germline, CDR1 is MNHEY, CDR2 SMNVEV (reference sequence). The CDR3 is made up of 16 amino acids. V was pared by 5 bases and J by 4 bases, with 5 bases of the junction left unmatched. CDR3 bases: TGTGCCAGCAGTAAGGGACTAGCGGGAGCGTCAGATACGCAGTATTTT. Its protein is CASSKGLAGASDTQYF.

This rearrangement joins TRBV19 to TRBJ2-1; TRBD1 matches 9 bases. CDR3 length: 17 residues. Germline loops: CDR1 LNHDA, CDR2 SQIVND (reference sequence). The V and J ends lost 3 bases and 4 bases, in that order; junction bases with no gene match: 10. The DNA of the CDR3 is TGTGCCAGTAGTATCGCCTATCGACAGGGGGGGTACAATGAGCAGTTCTTC. Translating it yields CASSIAYRQGGYNEQFF. Variable domain in full (rest from reference TRBV19 and TRBJ2-1): DGGITQSPKYLFRKEGQNVTLSCEQNLNHDAMYWYRQDPGQGLRLIYYSQIVNDFQKGDIAEGYSVSREKKESFPLTVTSAQKNPTAFYLCASSIAYRQGGYNEQFFGPGTRLTVL.

The chain employs TRBV6-1 and TRBJ1-2, with a possible D match to TRBD1 (6 bases). This CDR3 region has 15 residues. V gave up 1 base and J gave up 4 bases, with 13 bases separating them. The V gene's germline CDR1 is MNHNS and CDR2 SASEGT. This CDR3 is CASSEVGGQSYGYTF. The CDR3 DNA reads TGTGCCAGCAGTGAAGTTGGGGGGCAGTCCTATGGCTACACCTTC.

The V call is TRBV19, the J call TRBJ2-4, with TRBD2 matching over 16 bases. The CDR3 spans 16 residues. With V trimmed by 4 bases and J by 8 bases, 5 bases remained unmatched. Germline CDR1 is LNHDA and CDR2 is SQIVND (reference sequence). In nucleotides, the CDR3 is TGTGCCAGTAGTAGAGGGACTAGCGGGAGGGCCGACATTCAGTACTTC. This sequence encodes CASSRGTSGRADIQYF.

V usage is TRBV4-3 and J usage is TRBJ1-1, with D unresolved. Trimming took 0 bases from V and 3 from J, leaving 11 bases between them. Germline assignment: CDR1 LGHNA and CDR2 YSLEER. The CDR3 runs 15 residues. This CDR3 is CASSQDREVYTEAFF. CDR3 in DNA: TGCGCCAGCAGCCAAGATCGTGAGGTTTACACTGAAGCTTTCTTT.

This chain links TRBV6-5 with TRBJ1-1, with D unresolved. Germline V gives CDR1 MNHEY, CDR2 SVGAGI. This CDR3 has 15 residues. Between the trimmed V and J ends, which lost 2 bases and 0 bases, there was a span of 10 bases. The CDR3: CASSYEGRLNTEAFF. The CDR3 nucleotides read TGTGCCAGCAGTTACGAAGGGCGATTGAACACTGAAGCTTTCTTT.

CDR3 in amino acids: CSVEKTTAEAFF. The CDR3 region has the DNA TGCAGCGTGGAAAAGACGACAGCTGAAGCTTTCTTT. The J gene is TRBJ1-1, the V gene TRBV29-1, with D perhaps matching TRBD1 (5 bases). Trimming left V 6 bases short and J 6 bases short, with 14 bases between. The CDR3 has 12 amino acids. Germline V gene lookup returns CDR1 SQVTM and CDR2 ANQGSEA. Using reference TRBV29-1 and TRBJ1-1 for the parts outside the CDR3, the full variable domain is SAVISQKPSRDICQRGTSLTIQCQVDSQVTMMFWYRQQPGQSLTLIATANQGSEATYESGFVIDKFPISRPNLTFSTLTVSNMSPEDSSIYLCSVEKTTAEAFFGQGTRLTVV.

The J gene is TRBJ1-2, the V gene TRBV6-5; tentatively, D is TRBD1 (5 bases). V was trimmed by 3 bases and J by 8 bases, leaving 10 bases between them. This CDR3 is built from 12 residues. Per the germline V gene, CDR1 is MNHEY and CDR2 is SVGAGI. The CDR3 region has the DNA TGTGCCAGCAGTTATGCCGGGGGGGGCTACACCTTC. Translated: CASSYAGGGYTF.

Turning to this clone: Other DNA sequences from this sample encode an identical CDR3 as well. The V gene is TRBV20-1, the J gene TRBJ2-1, with 7 bases aligning to TRBD2. Trimming removed 3 bases from V and 4 bases from J; junction bases left unmatched: 3. Germline-derived CDR1 and CDR2 are DFQATT and SNEGSKA (reference sequence). This CDR3 is 13 amino acids long. CDR3 sequence: CSASSGGYNEQFF. As DNA, the CDR3 is TGCAGTGCTAGTTCGGGAGGTTACAATGAGCAGTTCTTC.

The chain links TRBV3-1 (or the pseudogene TRBV3-2) to TRBJ1-6; D uncertain. The CDR3 length is 15 residues. Trimming took off 3 bases at V and 3 bases at J, with 9 bases between the two ends. CDR1 is LGHDT, CDR2 YNNKEL, per germline (reference sequence). The CDR3 region has the DNA TGTGCCAGCAGCCAGGACGGGGTCTATAATTCACCCCTCCACTTT. Translation: CASSQDGVYNSPLHF.

This clone was observed a single time. V is TRBV27 and J is TRBJ2-5; D possibly corresponds to TRBD1 (6 bases). The ends were cut back, 5 bases at V and 5 bases at J, with 15 bases in the middle. This CDR3 region has 14 residues. CDR1 and CDR2 (germline): MNHEY, SMNVEV (reference sequence). The CDR3 protein is CASSLRTARETQYF. The CDR3, as DNA: TGTGCCAGCAGTCTCCGGACAGCCCGGGAGACCCAGTACTTC.

The chain couples TRBV7-9 to TRBJ2-6; TRBD1 might be the D (5 bases). The V end lost 7 bases, the J end lost 0 bases, and 16 bases lay between the germline ends. The CDR3 runs to 17 residues. Germline V gene lookup returns CDR1 SEHNR and CDR2 FQNEAQ (reference sequence). The CDR3 protein is CASTLPATDSGANVLTF. CDR3 bases: TGTGCCAGCACCCTCCCGGCGACAGACTCTGGGGCCAACGTCCTGACTTTC.

The V gene is TRBV7-8, the J gene TRBJ1-2; D is perhaps TRBD1 (5 bases). The V gene's germline CDR1 is SGHVS and CDR2 FQNEAQ. Trimming pared 5 bases from V and 6 bases from J, leaving 19 bases between. This CDR3 is 15 amino acids long. CDR3 region: CASSPYSGARDGYTF. The CDR3 coding sequence is TGTGCCAGCAGCCCTTATAGTGGGGCCCGTGATGGCTACACCTTC.

V usage is TRBV19 and J usage is TRBJ2-7; possible D gene TRBD2, 5 bases. Germline values: CDR1 LNHDA, CDR2 SQIVND (reference sequence). Trimming removed 4 bases at V and 7 bases at J, with 14 bases between. This CDR3 is 13 amino acids long. The CDR3 region is CASSSAGLREQYF. DNA for the CDR3: TGTGCCAGTAGTAGTGCAGGACTGAGGGAGCAGTACTTC. The full variable domain, rest sourced from reference TRBV19 and TRBJ2-7, is DGGITQSPKYLFRKEGQNVTLSCEQNLNHDAMYWYRQDPGQGLRLIYYSQIVNDFQKGDIAEGYSVSREKKESFPLTVTSAQKNPTAFYLCASSSAGLREQYFGPGTRLTVT.

The chain links TRBV5-1 to TRBJ1-2, with 10 bases fitting TRBD1. This CDR3 has 15 amino acids. J was trimmed by 4 bases and V by 4 bases; bases with no gene match: 7. Germline assignment: CDR1 SGHRS and CDR2 YFSETQ. CDR3 loop: CASSPGTGETYGYTF. CDR3 nucleotides: TGCGCCAGCAGCCCCGGGACAGGGGAGACCTATGGCTACACCTTC.

The V call is TRBV7-6, the J call TRBJ2-5; TRBD1 matches 11 bases. The CDR3 totals 17 residues. Trimming took 3 bases from V and 5 from J; bases not matched to a gene: 11. The germline V gene encodes CDR1 SGHVS and CDR2 FNYEAQ. CDR3 coding DNA: TGTGCCAGCAGCTTCCCGCGGACAGGGGGCAATTCGGAGACCCAGTACTTC. It specifies CASSFPRTGGNSETQYF. Using reference TRBV7-6 and TRBJ2-5 for the parts outside the CDR3, the full variable domain is GAGVSQSPRYKVTKRGQDVALRCDPISGHVSLYWYRQALGQGPEFLTYFNYEAQQDKSGLPNDRFSAERPEGSISTLTIQRTEQRDSAMYRCASSFPRTGGNSETQYFGPGTRLLVL.

The J gene is TRBJ1-2, the V gene TRBV5-1, with 7 bases matching TRBD1. V lost 4 bases and J lost 4; bases outside the gene matches: 10. The V gene's germline CDR1 is SGHRS and CDR2 YFSETQ. There are 15 residues in the CDR3. CDR3: CASSDTGQSFYGYTF. As DNA, the CDR3 is TGCGCCAGCAGCGACACGGGACAGTCCTTCTATGGCTACACCTTC.

J is TRBJ1-1 and V is TRBV7-8, with D perhaps matching TRBD1 (5 bases). Germline-derived CDR1 and CDR2 are SGHVS and FQNEAQ. The CDR3 consists of 15 residues. V lost 2 bases, J lost 0 bases, and 10 bases lay in between. This CDR3 is CASSLFGTMNTEAFF. In DNA form, the CDR3 reads TGTGCCAGCAGCTTATTTGGGACTATGAACACTGAAGCTTTCTTT.

The chain employs TRBV19 and TRBJ1-5, with D perhaps matching TRBD1 (5 bases). CDR1 and CDR2 (germline): LNHDA, SQIVND (reference sequence). The CDR3 has 16 amino acids. Trimming took off 6 bases at V and 7 bases at J, with 22 bases between the two ends. The CDR3 nucleotides are TGTGCCAGTAGAAGACTAGGGGACGGCGGGAGACAGCCCCAGCATTTT. Translation: CASRRLGDGGRQPQHF.

The chain carries TRBV13 and TRBJ2-5; TRBD1 is a possible D gene (6 bases). Germline CDR1 reads PRHDT; CDR2 reads FYEKMQ (reference sequence). Trimming shortened V by 0 bases and J by 3 bases, and 14 bases separated the two germline ends. The CDR3 spans 16 residues. The CDR3 nucleotides are TGTGCCAGCAGCTTAGGTCTGGGGACACGTGAAGAGACCCAGTACTTC. Encoded protein: CASSLGLGTREETQYF.